The T cell receptor (beta chain) under discussion was sequenced for a study of blood T cell repertoires in COVID-19. CDR3 length: 14 amino acids. Germline-derived CDR1 and CDR2 are SEHNR and FQNEAQ (reference sequence). V shed 4 bases, J shed 3 bases, and the junction held 6 bases outside the gene matches. Authors' methods: Scientists estimated how many nucleated cells there were by amplifying reference gene primers. Sequenced by immunoSEQ multiplex PCR; TCRdb stores in-frame clones only, minus some. V, J and clone size reflect that table, while D and trimming were determined from the DNA. The repertoire holds over 250,000 clones, over 75% seen once, with approximately 5.3% in the top ten. Each recovered donor of Cohort 3 presented with two negative PCRs, clearance, or symptom resolution.

Sequencing was done on a sample of PBMCs or T cells enriched from blood (not recorded which). This chain connects TRBV7-9 to TRBJ2-7, with 7 nucleotides matching TRBD1. The sequence was collected from a woman between 25 and 40 years old who had recovered from COVID-19. This CDR3 reads CASSSPRGFYEQYF. The CDR3 nucleotides are TGTGCCAGCAGCTCCCCCAGGGGGTTCTACGAGCAGTACTTC.